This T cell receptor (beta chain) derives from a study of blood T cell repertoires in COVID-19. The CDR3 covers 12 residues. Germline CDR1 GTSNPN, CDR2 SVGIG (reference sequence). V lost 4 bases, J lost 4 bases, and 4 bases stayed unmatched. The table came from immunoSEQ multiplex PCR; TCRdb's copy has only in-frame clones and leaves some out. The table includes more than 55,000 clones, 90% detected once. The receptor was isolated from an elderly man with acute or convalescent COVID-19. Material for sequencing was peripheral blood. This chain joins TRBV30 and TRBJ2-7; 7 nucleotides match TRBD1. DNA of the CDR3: TGTGCCTGGAACGCCAGGGGGTACGAGCAGTACTTC. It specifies CAWNARGYEQYF.